The 8 T cell receptor beta chains below all came from one sample that was sequenced in a study of early T cells in non-severe SARS-CoV-2 infection. TCRdb reprocessed the 5' RACE reads with MiXCR, giving one entry per CDR3 protein. The sample consists of tens of thousands of distinct CDR3 sequences, around 6% of them appearing once. What was sequenced was whole blood. Receptors were obtained from an adult who was a healthcare worker with PCR-confirmed SARS-CoV-2 infection or an uninfected control (not recorded which).

This clonotype has a count of ten or more. V and J are TRBV29-1 and TRBJ2-7; no definite D call. Germline loops: CDR1 SQVTM, CDR2 ANQGSEA. V lost 4 bases, J lost 3 bases, and 7 bases lay in between. The CDR3 totals 11 residues. CDR3 bases: TGCAGCGTTGTTATTAGCTACGAGCAGTACTTC. It encodes CSVVISYEQYF.

The table lists this clonotype with a count of one. V usage is TRBV25-1 and J usage is TRBJ1-2; D perhaps matches TRBD1 (5 bases). Germline loops: CDR1 MGHDK, CDR2 SYGVNS. The germline V and J ends were trimmed by 4 bases and 5 bases, with 11 bases remaining between them. The CDR3 is 13 amino acids. The CDR3 sequence: CASSGGPGYGYTF. The CDR3 DNA reads TGTGCCAGCAGTGGGGGACCGGGTTATGGCTACACCTTC.

This clonotype was counted only a few times. This rearrangement joins TRBV3-1 to TRBJ2-3; D not resolved. V was pared by 1 base and J by 0 bases, with 11 bases between. Germline V lookup: CDR1 LGHDT, CDR2 YNNKEL (reference sequence). The CDR3 is 16 residues long. CDR3 in amino acids: CASSQVASASTDTQYF. The CDR3 DNA reads as TGTGCCAGCAGCCAAGTGGCCAGCGCTAGCACAGATACGCAGTATTTT.

This clonotype has a handful of counts. J is TRBJ1-4 and V is TRBV4-2; TRBD1 matches at 7 bases. Germline V gene lookup returns CDR1 LGHNA and CDR2 YNFKEQ. This CDR3 is 17 amino acids long. With V trimmed by 0 bases and J by 8 bases, 12 bases remained unmatched. CDR3 in amino acids: CASSQDIDRVGYEKLFF. The CDR3 DNA reads as TGTGCCAGCAGCCAAGATATTGACAGGGTCGGGTACGAAAAACTGTTTTTT.

This clonotype has ten or more counts. The DNA of the CDR3 is TGCAGTGCCCTCGCGAGGAAGGGGGGGTGGGCAGATACGCAGTATTTT. As protein: CSALARKGGWADTQYF. The chain links TRBV20-1 to TRBJ2-3; possibly TRBD2 for D (7 bases). V was shortened by 6 bases and J by 4 bases, with 23 bases between the two germline ends. From germline, CDR1 is DFQATT and CDR2 SNEGSKA (reference sequence). The length of the CDR3 is 16 residues.

The rearrangement links TRBV2 to TRBJ2-2; TRBD2 aligns across 7 bases. The V gene's germline CDR1 is SNHLY and CDR2 FYNNEI. This CDR3 has 15 amino acids. The junction had 8 bases not matched to a gene; V was cut back by 7 bases and J by 3 bases. CDR3 amino acids: CASIPGGRDTGELFF. CDR3 bases: TGTGCCAGCATTCCGGGAGGACGGGACACCGGGGAGCTGTTTTTT.

The chain employs TRBV5-6 and TRBJ2-5, with no clear D. Germline values: CDR1 SGHDT, CDR2 YYEEEE. V was pared by 1 base and J by 4 bases, with 8 bases between. This CDR3 spans 13 amino acids. CDR3 residues: CASSLPDGETQYF. The CDR3 nucleotides are TGTGCCAGCAGCTTGCCCGACGGAGAGACCCAGTACTTC.

There are many counts of this clonotype. The chain carries TRBV3-1 and TRBJ2-3; TRBD1 might be the D (6 bases). Germline V gene lookup returns CDR1 LGHDT and CDR2 YNNKEL (reference sequence). The CDR3 has 12 amino acids. The V gene lost 5 bases and the J gene lost 12 bases, with 15 bases spanning the gap. The chain's CDR3 is CASSSTGHLQYF. DNA for the CDR3: TGTGCCAGCAGCTCGACAGGCCATTTACAGTATTTT.